This entry describes one TCR beta chain. Its antigen remains unidentified. No base qualities exist here, and no much larger clone lies one base off it. These data come from a study of shared clonotypes between healthy human individuals (dated by TCRdb to the early 2020s). Concerning the study at large: The cohort comprised two women and three men aged 18 to 49 years. For each donor, CD4 naive and CD4 memory were each run on three plates, CD8 naive on two plates, and CD8 memory on one plate. Blood TCR repertoires of roughly 5 healthy adults were deeply sequenced to estimate repertoire size and the extent of clonotype sharing between individuals. To increase sequencing depth and limit assay-specific biases, different laboratories used diverse techniques to prepare libraries and sequence TCR repertoires. Leukapheresis yielded between about 0.94 and 9 billion PBMCs per donor. What the research found in general, with its limitations: When several donors were compared, the shared fraction of clonotypes was around 5% for naive CD4, around 4% for naive CD8, 2.3% for memory CD4, and 0.35% to 0.5% for memory CD8. Naive subsets generally had larger estimated clonotype richness than memory subsets did. Sampling was restricted to blood, and TCR repertoires in tissues likely differ from the TCR repertoires found in blood. Rarefaction of sorted-subset datasets indicated incomplete sequencing despite the large sequencing depth. Pairwise subsampling led to the expectation that sequencing depth would affect the degree of clonotype sharing among donors. The small number of donors limited the genetic and exposure-history diversity represented. Compared with non-shared clonotypes, the clonotypes found in all four sorted-subset donors had higher generation probabilities.

The donors were healthy, HIV-negative adults who had no recently reported acute infections or vaccinations. Only Caucasian adults living in Nashville, Tennessee, USA were represented among the donors. CD4+ T cells were enriched by magnetic negative selection, after which naive cells were positively selected on CD45RA and the negative fraction was taken as the memory subset. Blood was collected by leukapheresis, and PBMCs were isolated by Ficoll-Histopaque density gradient centrifugation and then cryopreserved in liquid nitrogen vapor phase. Analytical flow cytometry was used to check the purity and quantity of every magnetically sorted T cell population. Genomic DNA was isolated from every sorted fraction and measured by UV absorbance on a Nanodrop 2000c. The junction carries 10 bases between V and J, which are trimmed by 3 bases and 5 bases respectively. The germline V gene yields MNHNS for CDR1 and SASEGT for CDR2. Inclusive of the bounding cysteine and phenylalanine, the CDR3 is 14 residues long. Only the CDR3 portion is preserved as DNA: 42 bases, with reading frame beginning at the first base.

Using the deep immunoSEQ assay, multiplex PCR amplified TCR CDR3 regions from genomic DNA. For each cell subset, the extracted genomic DNA was distributed evenly across all wells of several immunoSEQ 96-well plates, and each plate served as one replicate. For sorted subsets, each replicate PCR was loaded with 200 ng genomic DNA, equivalent to 30,000 or so T cell genomes. Purified libraries were measured with a Qubit 3.0 fluorometer, size-checked on a Bioanalyzer 2100, and measured again with the KAPA Library Quantification kit. Every immunoSEQ 96-well plate was sequenced on a dedicated single-read 150-cycle Illumina NextSeq 550 flow cell. In the original analysis: Because the immunoSEQ output included only junctional sequences and no quality scores, the filtering could not be the same as the filtering used for full-length reads. To assign V/J genes and CDR3, sequences were annotated using PyIR, a Python wrapper for IgBLAST v1.9, with IMGT germline references. Any read was removed if the V/J assignment was weak (E-value above 1e-6), the CDR3 was missing, or the read contained stop codons, out-of-frame junctions, or ambiguous translated residues. V3J clonotypes were defined as sequences sharing an identical inferred V gene, J gene, and CDR3 amino acid sequence. Percentage overlap between repertoires was calculated by dividing the number of shared unique clonotypes by the size of the smaller repertoire. RTK rarefaction, the Chao1 estimator, and Recon v2.1 estimates of unobserved clonotypes were used to assess repertoire richness. Generation probabilities were computed with OLGA for all TCRbeta clonotypes obtained by the gDNA method from four donors. In its TCRdb copy, this immuneACCESS table keeps in-frame sequences only and misses some clones. Where compared with another copy, unresolved V genes explain less than half of these, and the others have no known cause. V and J calls and clone size come straight from that table; D and trimming were deduced from the DNA. Present in this sample are approximately 2.3 million clones, approximately 95% of which were seen just once. In total, the top ten clones hold 0.39% of the sample.

Sequences were obtained from naive CD4+ T cells from PBMCs. The cell subset or site label corresponds to: CD45RA+ positively selected. The TCR sequence derives from a man in his late teens or twenties in good health. Some clones in this sample may be carry-over from other donors' samples. The chain links TRBV6-1 with TRBJ1-4; the D gene is not confidently resolved. The sequenced DNA is TGTGCCAGCAGTGACGGCGGGAGCAATGAAAAACTGTTTTTT. It specifies CASSDGGSNEKLFF.